One sample yielded the 31 T cell receptor beta chains listed below, sequenced in a study of T cell repertoires in cytomegalovirus infection. TCRdb analysed the reads with MiXCR anew, one entry per CDR3 protein. In the table there are just over 300,000 distinct CDR3 sequences, 15% to 20% of which are singletons. The sequenced material came from PBMCs. The source is a human donor in good health (CMV status not recorded). Some clones in this sample may be carry-over from other donors' samples.

At least ten counts were recorded for this clonotype. The J gene is TRBJ1-2, the V gene TRBV28; D is perhaps TRBD1 (5 bases). V was trimmed by 3 bases and J by 3 bases, leaving 17 bases between them. The length of the CDR3 is 16 residues. Germline V gene sequence: CDR1 MDHEN, CDR2 SYDVKM. CDR3 sequence reads: CASSLHAREGDYGYTF. In DNA, the CDR3 is TGTGCCAGCAGTTTGCACGCCAGGGAGGGTGACTATGGCTACACCTTC.

The rearrangement uses TRBV7-9 and TRBJ1-5; D is ambiguous. With 3 bases removed from V and 6 bases from J, the gap between germline ends came to 12 bases. The germline gives CDR1 SEHNR, CDR2 FQNEAQ (reference sequence). This CDR3 spans 14 amino acids. CDR3 sequence: CASSFSGVGQPQHF. The CDR3 bases are TGTGCCAGCAGCTTTAGTGGTGTCGGTCAGCCCCAGCATTTT.

Worth noting for this clonotype: Just one base apart from a much larger clone, this may be a read error. V is TRBV6-1 and J is TRBJ2-5; 10 bases are shared with TRBD2. Germline trimming cut 7 bases from V and 13 bases from J; bases unmatched to any gene: 18. CDR3 size: 15 residues. From germline, CDR1 is MNHNS and CDR2 SASEGT. The CDR3 spells CASTATSGRHWPRYF. The DNA of the CDR3 is TGTGCCAGCACCGCGACTAGCGGGCGTCATTGGCCCCGGTACTTC.

This clonotype has just a few counts. The chain couples TRBV28 to TRBJ1-5, with 9 nucleotides matching TRBD1. Germline CDR1 reads MDHEN; CDR2 reads SYDVKM. Trimming cost V 3 bases and J 7 bases; bases outside gene matches: 7. The CDR3 runs 15 residues. The CDR3 spells CASSFRTGGLQPQHF. CDR3 sequence (DNA): TGTGCCAGCAGTTTTAGAACAGGGGGCTTGCAGCCCCAGCATTTT.

This clonotype was seen only a few times. The gene calls are TRBV27 and TRBJ1-2, with 9 bases lining up with TRBD1. Germline V gene sequence: CDR1 MNHEY, CDR2 SMNVEV (reference sequence). CDR3 length: 14 residues. The V gene end was trimmed by 6 bases and the J gene end by 4 bases; junction bases not matched to a gene: 6. The CDR3 reads CASRPTGGAYGYTF. CDR3 in DNA: TGTGCCAGCAGGCCGACAGGGGGGGCCTATGGCTACACCTTC.

This clonotype was recorded a few times. The chain combines TRBV5-1 with TRBJ1-5; D is possibly TRBD1 (6 bases). The CDR3 length is 18 residues. V lost 4 bases, J lost 0 bases, and 20 bases lay in between. Germline CDR1 is SGHRS and CDR2 is YFSETQ. CDR3 loop: CASSGPGHLSDSNQPQHF. The CDR3, as DNA: TGCGCCAGCAGCGGTCCGGGACATTTATCGGATAGCAATCAGCCCCAGCATTTT. Using reference TRBV5-1 and TRBJ1-5 for the parts outside the CDR3, the full variable domain is KAGVTQTPRYLIKTRGQQVTLSCSPISGHRSVSWYQQTPGQGLQFLFEYFSETQRNKGNFPGRFSGRQFSNSRSEMNVSTLELGDSALYLCASSGPGHLSDSNQPQHFGDGTRLSIL.

Many counts were recorded for this clonotype. V gene TRBV11-1 combines with J gene TRBJ2-1; tentatively, D is TRBD1 or TRBD2 (5 bases each). The CDR3 is made up of 18 amino acids. CDR1 and CDR2 (germline): SGHAT, FQDESV (reference sequence). Trimming cost V 5 bases and J 0 bases, with 20 bases left between them. Written as DNA, the CDR3 is TGTGCCAGCAGCCCCCAGACGTCGGGACCGAGCTCCTACAATGAGCAGTTCTTC. It translates to CASSPQTSGPSSYNEQFF.

This clonotype was detected a few times. V gene TRBV5-1 combines with J gene TRBJ2-7, with D hard to call. CDR1 is SGHRS, CDR2 YFSETQ, per germline. The CDR3 has 14 amino acids. V shed 4 bases and J shed 1 base, with 12 bases lying between them. The CDR3 DNA follows: TGCGCCAGCAGCCTACGTCTACCTTCCTACGAGCAGTACTTC. As protein: CASSLRLPSYEQYF.

The J gene is TRBJ2-7, the V gene TRBV11-2; the match to TRBD1 covers 8 bases. Germline V CDR1 and CDR2: SGHAT, FQNNGV. The V segment lost 3 bases and the J segment 6 bases; nucleotides outside the gene matches: 7. The CDR3 contains 14 residues. The DNA of the CDR3 is TGTGCCAGCAGCTTCGACACAGGGGGGAGCGAGCAGTACTTC. As protein: CASSFDTGGSEQYF. Complete variable domain (other parts from reference TRBV11-2 and TRBJ2-7): EAGVAQSPRYKIIEKRQSVAFWCNPISGHATLYWYQQILGQGPKLLIQFQNNGVVDDSQLPKDRFSAERLKGVDSTLKIQPAKLEDSAVYLCASSFDTGGSEQYFGPGTRLTVT.

This clonotype was recorded a few times. The chain carries TRBV7-2 and TRBJ2-3, with 7 bases fitting TRBD1. The CDR3 spans 15 residues. The germline gives CDR1 SGHTA, CDR2 FQGNSA. The ends lost 6 bases at V and 0 bases at J; junction bases unmatched: 6. CDR3 in DNA: TGTGCCAGCAGTCAGGACAGGCCTAGCACAGATACGCAGTATTTT. It translates to CASSQDRPSTDTQYF.

This chain connects TRBV14 to TRBJ2-5, with 9 bases matching TRBD1. The J segment lost 1 base and the V segment lost 4 bases, leaving 7 bases of the junction unmatched. The length of the CDR3 is 16 residues. Germline V gene data show CDR1 as SGHDN and CDR2 as FVKESK. CDR3 nucleotides: TGTGCCAGCAGCCGACAGACAGGGGGGATCCAAGAGACCCAGTACTTC. It codes for CASSRQTGGIQETQYF.

This clonotype was seen repeatedly, ten times or more. CDR3 loop: CASSSKTGWAGELFF. CDR3 bases: TGTGCCAGCAGCTCGAAGACAGGGTGGGCCGGGGAGCTGTTTTTT. The gene calls are TRBV7-6 and TRBJ2-2; the match to TRBD1 covers 7 bases. With 4 bases clipped from V and 6 bases from J, the junction kept 8 bases outside the gene matches. There are 15 residues in the CDR3. Germline values: CDR1 SGHVS, CDR2 FNYEAQ.

Ten or more counts support this clonotype. This chain joins TRBV10-2 and TRBJ1-5, with unresolved D. Germline V gene data show CDR1 as WSHSY and CDR2 as SAAADI. This CDR3 region has 17 residues. The V end was cut by 3 bases, the J end by 3 bases, with 18 bases between. Here the CDR3 DNA reads TGCGCCAGCAGTGAATATGGGCAGGCGGCGGACAATCAGCCCCAGCATTTT. The encoded protein is CASSEYGQAADNQPQHF.

The rearrangement uses TRBV7-2 and TRBJ2-3; no clear D. V was clipped by 1 base and J by 5 bases, with 4 bases between them. Germline V gene data show CDR1 as SGHTA and CDR2 as FQGNSA. The CDR3 runs 12 residues. CDR3 loop: CASSLGEDTQYF. The CDR3 DNA sequence: TGTGCCAGCAGCTTAGGAGAAGATACGCAGTATTTT.

This clonotype came up many times. The chain recombines TRBV4-1 with TRBJ1-6; D not resolved. The CDR3 has 10 amino acids. The V end lost 8 bases, the J end lost 13 bases, and 9 bases lay between the germline ends. Looked up from germline, CDR1 is MGHRA and CDR2 is YSYEKL. DNA for the CDR3: TGCGCCAGCGGCATTTCTCCCCTCCACTTT. Translated, it gives CASGISPLHF.

The sample holds many counts of this clonotype. The chain couples TRBV7-2 to TRBJ2-3; D remains ambiguous. The CDR3 consists of 15 residues. V shed 3 bases and J shed 1 base, with 11 bases lying between them. CDR1 is SGHTA and CDR2 is FQGNSA in the germline V gene. CDR3 sequence (DNA): TGTGCCAGCAGCTTTCGGTGGGCGGGCACAGATACGCAGTATTTT. Protein sequence: CASSFRWAGTDTQYF.

This clonotype was counted many times. The gene calls are TRBV12-3 or TRBV12-4 and TRBJ1-6, with no clear D. The CDR3 has 17 amino acids. The V gene lost 6 bases and the J gene lost 0 bases, with 15 bases spanning the gap. In DNA, the CDR3 is TGTGCCAGCAGCCCCTCGTTAGTGCGCTCCTATAATTCACCCCTCCACTTT. This gives the protein CASSPSLVRSYNSPLHF.

This clonotype was seen ten or more times. V is TRBV6-6 and J is TRBJ1-5; maybe TRBD1 (5 bases). V lost 2 bases to trimming and J lost 0 bases, with 17 bases between them. Germline values: CDR1 MNHNY, CDR2 SVGAGI (reference sequence). The CDR3 totals 18 residues. This CDR3 reads CASSYTVGGTLSNQPQHF. The DNA of the CDR3 is TGTGCCAGCAGTTACACGGTTGGGGGGACCCTTAGCAATCAGCCCCAGCATTTT.

The gene calls are TRBV12-5 and TRBJ1-1, with TRBD1 matching 8 bases. The CDR3 runs 13 residues. Germline V gene lookup returns CDR1 LGHNT and CDR2 FRNRAP. J was trimmed by 4 bases and V by 5 bases; bases with no gene match: 3. Here the CDR3 reads CASGHTGGTEAFF. In DNA, the CDR3 is TGTGCTAGTGGTCACACAGGGGGCACTGAAGCTTTCTTT.

This clonotype was found many times. The chain carries TRBV7-2 and TRBJ2-6; D may be TRBD1 (6 bases). This CDR3 contains 15 residues. CDR1 is SGHTA, CDR2 FQGNSA, per germline. The V end was cut by 3 bases, the J end by 2 bases, with 8 bases between. The CDR3 region has the DNA TGTGCCAGCAGCTTTCAGGGGACTGGGGCCAACGTCCTGACTTTC. This sequence encodes CASSFQGTGANVLTF.

Comment on this clonotype: A much bigger clone sits one base away, suggesting this may be a read error. The chain employs TRBV7-2 and TRBJ2-2; D possibly corresponds to TRBD1 (5 bases). V was trimmed by 1 base and J by 2 bases, leaving 14 bases between them. This CDR3 has 17 amino acids. Looked up from germline, CDR1 is SGHTA and CDR2 is FQGNSA. The CDR3 DNA follows: TGTGCCAGCAGCTTAGACAGGTCGCATTTAAACACCGGGGAGCTGTTTTTT. As protein: CASSLDRSHLNTGELFF.

This clonotype was counted a few times. The chain carries TRBV20-1 and TRBJ2-4; 10 bases match TRBD2. In germline, CDR1 is DFQATT, CDR2 SNEGSKA (reference sequence). The junction had 6 bases not matched to a gene; V was cut back by 0 bases and J by 4 bases. CDR3 length: 16 residues. The CDR3 bases are TGCAGTGCTAGAGATACCTCTAGCGGGGGAAAAAACATTCAGTACTTC. Translated: CSARDTSSGGKNIQYF.

This clonotype was observed at least ten times. The V and J genes are TRBV12-3 or TRBV12-4 and TRBJ2-3; possible D gene TRBD1, 5 bases. The CDR3 runs 13 residues. With 2 bases removed from V and 6 bases from J, the gap between germline ends came to 9 bases. CDR3 region: CASSLKGVDTQYF. The CDR3 bases are TGTGCCAGCAGTTTAAAAGGGGTTGATACGCAGTATTTT.

This clonotype was seen a few times. The chain combines TRBV20-1 with TRBJ1-5, with a tentative D call TRBD1 (6 bases). Germline V gene lookup returns CDR1 DFQATT and CDR2 SNEGSKA (reference sequence). The CDR3 runs 14 residues. Trimming removed 5 bases at V and 0 bases at J, with 11 bases between. The CDR3 DNA is TGCAGTGCTGAGGGGGGGTTTAGCAATCAGCCCCAGCATTTT. Residues: CSAEGGFSNQPQHF.

There are a few counts of this clonotype. This sequence joins TRBV7-9 and TRBJ1-2, with D possibly being TRBD1 (5 bases). CDR1 SEHNR and CDR2 FQNEAQ come from the germline V gene (reference sequence). Between the trimmed V and J ends, which lost 5 bases and 10 bases, there was a span of 17 bases. This CDR3 has 13 residues. CDR3 in DNA: TGTGCCAGCAGCAGGGGACGGACGCTTGACTACACCTTC. Its translation: CASSRGRTLDYTF.

This clonotype has only a few counts. The rearrangement links TRBV14 to TRBJ2-7; 9 bases match TRBD1. CDR3 length: 16 amino acids. Germline V gene sequence: CDR1 SGHDN, CDR2 FVKESK. V lost 1 base, J lost 4 bases, and 8 bases stayed unmatched. CDR3 loop: CASSQGPGTGTYEQYF. CDR3 nucleotides: TGTGCCAGCAGCCAAGGTCCCGGGACAGGGACATACGAGCAGTACTTC.

This clonotype was detected only a few times. The V gene is TRBV6-5, the J gene TRBJ2-7, with 7 positions matching TRBD1. Germline values: CDR1 MNHEY, CDR2 SVGAGI. J gave up 2 bases and V 0 bases, and 4 bases lay outside the gene matches. The CDR3 sequence is 15 residues long. In DNA form, the CDR3 reads TGTGCCAGCAGTTACTCGGGAGACAGGGCCTACGAGCAGTACTTC. Translating gives CASSYSGDRAYEQYF.

V is TRBV20-1 and J is TRBJ2-3; 9 bases are shared with TRBD1. Germline CDR1 reads DFQATT; CDR2 reads SNEGSKA (reference sequence). The CDR3 is 14 residues long. V trimming: 2 bases; J trimming: 6 bases; junction bases outside the gene matches: 6. CDR3 nucleotides: TGCAGTGCTAGAATTGGACAGGGGTTGGATACGCAGTATTTT. As protein: CSARIGQGLDTQYF.

The sample holds many counts of this clonotype. The J gene is TRBJ2-2, the V gene TRBV7-2; weak D call: TRBD1 (5 bases). The CDR3 loop spans 17 amino acids. V gave up 0 bases and J gave up 4 bases, with 15 bases separating them. Germline CDR1 reads SGHTA; CDR2 reads FQGNSA. CDR3 nucleotide sequence: TGTGCCAGCAGCTTAGCGTGGCAGGGCCCGGGCACCGGGGAGCTGTTTTTT. Protein sequence: CASSLAWQGPGTGELFF.

In its sample, this clonotype was seen many times. The chain recombines TRBV28 with TRBJ1-5, with TRBD1 as a possible D gene (5 bases). In germline, CDR1 is MDHEN, CDR2 SYDVKM. The CDR3 contains 15 residues. Deletions cut 4 bases from V and 5 bases from J, with 15 bases between. The CDR3 spells CASSSLSGPDQPQHF. The CDR3 nucleotides are TGTGCCAGCAGTTCTCTTTCAGGGCCTGATCAGCCCCAGCATTTT. Drawing the rest from reference TRBV28 and TRBJ1-5, the complete variable domain is DVKVTQSSRYLVKRTGEKVFLECVQDMDHENMFWYRQDPGLGLRLIYFSYDVKMKEKGDIPEGYSVSREKKERFSLILESASTNQTSMYLCASSSLSGPDQPQHFGDGTRLSIL.

This chain uses TRBV29-1 with TRBJ1-1, with a weak D call TRBD1 (5 bases). The V gene lost 6 bases and the J gene lost 0 bases, with 8 bases spanning the gap. The CDR3 consists of 12 residues. Germline lookup yields CDR1 SQVTM and CDR2 ANQGSEA. CDR3 bases: TGCAGCGTGGCAGGGTTGAACACTGAAGCTTTCTTT. Its translation: CSVAGLNTEAFF.